This T cell receptor (beta chain) was profiled in a study of cytotoxic CD8 clonotypes in ibrutinib-treated CLL. On this clone: The target antigen is unknown.

General study results and limits: The times at which samples were taken varied between sustained-remission and progressing patients.

Depths of 1 in 200,000 to 1 in 1 million T cells were the sequencing target. TCRdb keeps only in-frame clones here, not all; method: immunoSEQ multiplex PCR. The sample yields 27,000 or so clones, 65% to 90% seen once. The CDR3 consists of 16 residues. V lost 3 bases, J lost 2 bases, and 15 bases lay in between. Germline values: CDR1 SGDLS, CDR2 YYNGEE. About 2.2 micrograms of genomic DNA came from cryopreserved PBMCs for TCR beta libraries. The chain is built from TRBV9 and TRBJ2-1; D is perhaps TRBD2 (6 bases). The sample was PBMCs, taken after 24 months of ibrutinib treatment. This sequence was found in a human donor with chronic lymphocytic leukemia. The CDR3: CASSGFGGSTYNEQFF. The CDR3 DNA reads TGTGCCAGCAGCGGATTCGGGGGATCCACCTACAATGAGCAGTTCTTC.